The 16 T cell receptor beta chains below all came from one sample that was sequenced in a study of blood T cell repertoires in COVID-19. This table comes from immunoSEQ multiplex PCR, and its TCRdb copy is limited to in-frame clones, with some not included. The table includes over 45,000 clones, about four fifths detected once. The material sequenced was peripheral blood. These receptors were taken from a human donor in a cohort sampled during active or convalescent COVID-19.

This chain joins TRBV5-6 and TRBJ2-7, with 9 bases fitting TRBD1. V shed 4 bases, J shed 4 bases, and the junction held 9 bases outside the gene matches. CDR1 SGHDT and CDR2 YYEEEE come from the germline V gene. This CDR3 is 15 amino acids long. As DNA, the CDR3 is TGTGCCAGCAGCGCCTCCACAGGGGGCGCGTACGAGCAGTACTTC. Amino acid sequence: CASSASTGGAYEQYF.

This clone appeared a few times. V usage is TRBV7-3 and J usage is TRBJ1-2, with D possibly matching TRBD1 (5 bases). There are 15 residues in the CDR3. Germline V gives CDR1 SGHTA, CDR2 FQGTGA. V was pared by 6 bases and J by 5 bases, with 19 bases between. CDR3 loop: CASSQGSGSGYGYTF. DNA of the CDR3: TGTGCCAGCAGTCAAGGGTCAGGGTCTGGTTATGGCTACACCTTC.

V gene TRBV10-3 combines with J gene TRBJ2-2; D not resolved. The CDR3 runs to 12 residues. V lost 6 bases, J lost 7 bases, and 9 bases lay in between. Germline V gives CDR1 ENHRY, CDR2 SYGVKD. Here the CDR3 DNA reads TGTGCCATCAGGTCCGTTCTCGGGGAGCTGTTTTTT. Its translation is CAIRSVLGELFF.

The V call is TRBV27, the J call TRBJ1-5; possible D gene TRBD1, 5 bases. Germline V gene data show CDR1 as MNHEY and CDR2 as SMNVEV (reference sequence). The CDR3 spans 14 residues. V lost 3 bases and J lost 5, with 11 bases in between. The DNA for the CDR3 is TGTGCCAGCAGTTTTGACAGCAAGCATCAGCCCCAGCATTTT. Translated, it gives CASSFDSKHQPQHF.

V usage is TRBV14 and J usage is TRBJ1-1; 11 bases are a match to TRBD1. V shed 4 bases and J 3 bases; nucleotides not matched to a gene: 4. Germline assignment: CDR1 SGHDN and CDR2 FVKESK. The CDR3 contains 15 residues. CDR3 region: CASSPRTGGHTEAFF. CDR3 DNA sequence: TGTGCCAGCAGCCCCCGGACAGGGGGCCACACTGAAGCTTTCTTT.

CDR3 residues: CASTALRGDDTQYF. The CDR3 coding sequence is TGTGCCAGCACCGCCCTGCGGGGGGACGATACGCAGTATTTT. This chain links TRBV6-5 with TRBJ2-3; TRBD2 matches 8 bases. Trimming took 7 bases from V and 6 from J; bases not matched to a gene: 9. The CDR3 totals 14 residues. Germline V CDR1 and CDR2: MNHEY, SVGAGI.

This chain joins TRBV6-5 and TRBJ1-3; tentatively, D is TRBD1 (6 bases). The CDR3 contains 16 residues. Germline loops: CDR1 MNHEY, CDR2 SVGAGI. Trimming took off 0 bases at V and 0 bases at J, with 9 bases between the two ends. The CDR3 loop is CASSYSETGSGNTIYF. In DNA form, the CDR3 reads TGTGCCAGCAGTTACTCGGAGACAGGCTCTGGAAACACCATATATTTT.

V and J are TRBV7-2 and TRBJ2-1, with TRBD2 matching 9 bases. This CDR3 is 13 amino acids long. With V trimmed by 4 bases and J by 10 bases, 5 bases remained unmatched. Germline V gene lookup returns CDR1 SGHTA and CDR2 FQGNSA. The CDR3 reads CASSSGLANEQFF. The DNA for the CDR3 is TGTGCCAGCAGCTCGGGACTAGCTAACGAGCAGTTCTTC.

The chain has TRBV3-1 (or the pseudogene TRBV3-2) and TRBJ1-3, with 8 bases fitting TRBD1. This CDR3 has 19 amino acids. Germline lookup yields CDR1 LGHDT and CDR2 YNNKEL (reference sequence). Germline trimming cut 0 bases from V and 2 bases from J; bases unmatched to any gene: 12. In DNA form, the CDR3 reads TGTGCCAGCAGCCAAGACGGGCAGGGGGCCTCTCTGGCTGGAAACACCATATATTTT. It codes for CASSQDGQGASLAGNTIYF.

The CDR3 DNA reads as TGCAGCGTTGACCCCGGGACCCTAGGGGGCGAGCAGTACTTC. Its protein product is CSVDPGTLGGEQYF. The V and J genes are TRBV29-1 and TRBJ2-7; tentatively, D is TRBD1 (6 bases). This CDR3 is built from 14 residues. Per germline, CDR1 SQVTM and CDR2 ANQGSEA. With 3 bases removed from V and 6 bases from J, the gap between germline ends came to 18 bases.

Here the CDR3 DNA reads TGTGCCAGCAGCTTGGAACTAGCGGGGGATAATGAGCAGTTCTTC. Its protein is CASSLELAGDNEQFF. The chain recombines TRBV5-4 with TRBJ2-1, with TRBD2 matching 11 bases. Trimming removed 0 bases from V and 7 bases from J; junction bases left unmatched: 3. Germline-derived CDR1 and CDR2 are SGHNT and YYREEE (reference sequence). The CDR3 length is 15 residues.

The chain links TRBV9 to TRBJ2-1; 7 positions agree with TRBD2. Unmatched junction bases numbered 9, after V lost 0 bases and J lost 9 bases. This CDR3 has 15 residues. CDR1 SGDLS and CDR2 YYNGEE come from the germline V gene. As DNA, the CDR3 is TGTGCCAGCAGCGTAGTAAGCGGGGTGAGGGCTGAGCAGTTCTTC. Translated: CASSVVSGVRAEQFF.

The CDR3 protein is CASSALLTGDYGYTF. Written as DNA, the CDR3 is TGCGCCAGCAGCGCCCTTTTAACAGGGGACTATGGCTACACCTTC. The chain combines TRBV5-1 with TRBJ1-2; 7 nucleotides line up with TRBD1. The CDR3 contains 15 residues. The V segment lost 4 bases and the J segment 3 bases; nucleotides outside the gene matches: 9. CDR1 and CDR2 from the germline V gene are SGHRS and YFSETQ. The full variable domain, its missing parts supplied by reference TRBV5-1 and TRBJ1-2, is KAGVTQTPRYLIKTRGQQVTLSCSPISGHRSVSWYQQTPGQGLQFLFEYFSETQRNKGNFPGRFSGRQFSNSRSEMNVSTLELGDSALYLCASSALLTGDYGYTFGSGTRLTVV.

This clone was detected only once. The rearrangement joins TRBV13 to TRBJ2-7; TRBD1 matches 10 bases. Trimming at V came to 7 bases and at J to 7 bases, leaving 10 bases not matched to a gene. CDR3 length: 14 amino acids. CDR1 and CDR2 from the germline V gene are PRHDT and FYEKMQ (reference sequence). The CDR3 DNA follows: TGTGCCAGCACCCCCGGGACAGGGGCCTGGGAGCAGTACTTC. Amino acid sequence: CASTPGTGAWEQYF.

The genes are TRBV9 and TRBJ2-3, with 16 positions matching TRBD2. This CDR3 region has 19 residues. The germline CDR1 and CDR2 sequences are SGDLS and YYNGEE. Trimming at V came to 4 bases and at J to 0 bases, leaving 8 bases not matched to a gene. Here the CDR3 reads CASSPWGLAGGQSTDTQYF. The CDR3 nucleotides read TGTGCCAGCAGCCCCTGGGGACTAGCGGGGGGGCAGAGCACAGATACGCAGTATTTT.

The chain joins TRBV12-3 or TRBV12-4 to TRBJ1-6; D remains ambiguous. Trimming shortened V by 1 base and J by 10 bases, and 5 bases separated the two germline ends. The CDR3 sequence is 12 residues long. This chain's CDR3 is CASSLVVSPLHF. The CDR3 DNA reads as TGTGCCAGCAGTTTAGTAGTGTCACCCCTCCACTTT.